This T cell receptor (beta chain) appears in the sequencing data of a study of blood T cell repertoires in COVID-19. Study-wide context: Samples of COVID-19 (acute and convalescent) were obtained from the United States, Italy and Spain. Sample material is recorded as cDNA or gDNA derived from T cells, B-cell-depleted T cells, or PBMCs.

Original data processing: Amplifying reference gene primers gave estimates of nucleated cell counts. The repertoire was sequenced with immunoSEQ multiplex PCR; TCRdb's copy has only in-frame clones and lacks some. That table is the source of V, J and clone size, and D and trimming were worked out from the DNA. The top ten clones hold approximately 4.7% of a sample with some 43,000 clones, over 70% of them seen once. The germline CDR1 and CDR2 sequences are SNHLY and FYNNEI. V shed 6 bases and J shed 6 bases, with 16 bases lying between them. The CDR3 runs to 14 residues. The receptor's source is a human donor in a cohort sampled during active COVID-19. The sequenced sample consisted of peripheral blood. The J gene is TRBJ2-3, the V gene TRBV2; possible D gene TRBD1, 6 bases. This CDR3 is CASSILSGEDTQYF. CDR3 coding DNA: TGTGCCAGCAGCATACTCTCAGGGGAGGATACGCAGTATTTT.